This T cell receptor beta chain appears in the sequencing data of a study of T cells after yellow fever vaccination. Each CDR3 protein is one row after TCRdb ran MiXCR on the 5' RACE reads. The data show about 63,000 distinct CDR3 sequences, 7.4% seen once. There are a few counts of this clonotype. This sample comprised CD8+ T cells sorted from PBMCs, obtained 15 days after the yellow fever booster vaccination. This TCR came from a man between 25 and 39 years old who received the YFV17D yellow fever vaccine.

CDR3 sequence reads: CASSLMTVYEQYF. For the CDR3, the DNA is TGTGCCAGCAGCCTAATGACAGTCTACGAGCAGTACTTC. This chain joins TRBV12-3 or TRBV12-4 and TRBJ2-7; D may be TRBD1 (5 bases). The V gene lost 6 bases and the J gene lost 3 bases, with 12 bases spanning the gap. This CDR3 contains 13 residues.